The 13 T cell receptor beta chains below were found in one sample sequenced in a study of T cells in Graves' hyperthyroidism and ophthalmopathy. TCR beta CDR3 region amplification was performed from RNA transcripts. The HTBI primer set was used in a first-round RT-PCR of the TCR CDR3. TCRdb recomputed calls from the multiplex PCR reads with MiXCR, one row per CDR3 protein. Among more than 650,000 distinct CDR3 sequences listed, 12% to 15% were seen once. Source material: blood. The receptors originated from a woman between 18 and 30 years old with Graves' hyperthyroidism.

This clonotype was detected many times. The CDR3 nucleotides are TGTGCCAGCAGCTTACAAGCGGGAGCGGGCAATGAGCAGTTCTTC. Its translation is CASSLQAGAGNEQFF. The chain uses TRBV7-2 and TRBJ2-1, with TRBD2 matching over 8 bases. The CDR3 runs 15 residues. From germline, CDR1 is SGHTA and CDR2 FQGNSA. The trim removed 2 bases at V and 6 bases at J, leaving 6 bases unmatched.

At least ten counts were recorded for this clonotype. The chain is built from TRBV27 and TRBJ2-2; D is uncertain. V was trimmed by 2 bases and J by 3 bases, leaving 19 bases between them. Looked up from germline, CDR1 is MNHEY and CDR2 is SMNVEV (reference sequence). The CDR3 covers 18 residues. CDR3 nucleotides: TGTGCCAGCAGTTTAAGTGCCGGATCCTTTCCCCACACCGGGGAGCTGTTTTTT. This codes for CASSLSAGSFPHTGELFF.

This clonotype was recorded many times. The J gene is TRBJ2-1, the V gene TRBV13; the D is unclear. Between the trimmed V and J ends, which lost 5 bases and 5 bases, there was a span of 13 bases. CDR3 size: 14 residues. Germline loops: CDR1 PRHDT, CDR2 FYEKMQ (reference sequence). The CDR3 DNA is TGTGCCAGCAGCCTAATCCGGCGGAACAATGAGCAGTTCTTC. This encodes CASSLIRRNNEQFF.

The chain uses TRBV7-2 and TRBJ1-4; D remains ambiguous. Trimming cost V 5 bases and J 0 bases, with 7 bases left between them. Germline V lookup: CDR1 SGHTA, CDR2 FQGNSA. The CDR3 consists of 14 residues. The CDR3 spells CASSQMATNEKLFF. CDR3 DNA: TGTGCCAGCAGCCAGATGGCAACTAATGAAAAACTGTTTTTT.

This clonotype was found many times. The CDR3 here is CAWSVGGSSHEQYF. DNA for the CDR3: TGTGCCTGGAGTGTTGGGGGGAGTAGTCACGAGCAGTACTTC. V usage is TRBV30 and J usage is TRBJ2-7; TRBD2 might be the D (6 bases). The germline gives CDR1 GTSNPN, CDR2 SVGIG (reference sequence). The CDR3 extends over 14 amino acids. With 0 bases removed from V and 5 bases from J, the gap between germline ends came to 14 bases.

V is TRBV29-1 and J is TRBJ1-1, with D maybe TRBD1 (5 bases). Germline V gene sequence: CDR1 SQVTM, CDR2 ANQGSEA. The CDR3 has 16 amino acids. The V and J ends lost 2 bases and 1 base respectively, with 17 bases between them. The CDR3 DNA is TGCAGCGTTGAATGGGGCAGGGTCGGGGGGAACACTGAAGCTTTCTTT. Protein product: CSVEWGRVGGNTEAFF.

In its sample, this clonotype was seen a few times. The V gene is TRBV7-2, the J gene TRBJ2-7, with 9 bases that match TRBD1. The CDR3 length is 17 residues. Per the germline V gene, CDR1 is SGHTA and CDR2 is FQGNSA. J lost 0 bases, V lost 5 bases, and 11 bases had no gene match. In DNA, the CDR3 is TGTGCCAGCAGCCTCCGGGACAGGGTAATTGACTCCTACGAGCAGTACTTC. Its protein is CASSLRDRVIDSYEQYF.

The rearrangement links TRBV6-1 to TRBJ2-3; D might be TRBD1 or TRBD2, each matching 5 bases. Germline assignment: CDR1 MNHNS and CDR2 SASEGT. Trimming took 5 bases from V and 2 from J, leaving 14 bases between them. CDR3 size: 15 residues. The CDR3 sequence is CASSSPGLFTDTQYF. Written as DNA, the CDR3 is TGTGCCAGCAGTTCCCCGGGGCTTTTCACAGATACGCAGTATTTT.

This CDR3 reads CASSLTRANYGYTF. CDR3 DNA sequence: TGTGCCAGCAGCTTAACGCGAGCTAACTATGGCTACACCTTC. The chain combines TRBV7-9 with TRBJ1-2; the D is unclear. The CDR3 spans 14 residues. V was trimmed by 2 bases and J by 0 bases, leaving 7 bases between them. Germline-derived CDR1 and CDR2 are SEHNR and FQNEAQ (reference sequence).

This clonotype was recorded many times. The genes are TRBV18 and TRBJ1-4; the match to TRBD1 covers 7 bases. This CDR3 is 14 amino acids long. V shed 1 base and J 7 bases; nucleotides not matched to a gene: 3. Germline CDR1 and CDR2: KGHSH and LQKENI. CDR3 residues: CASSPQGALEKLFF. The CDR3 DNA reads TGTGCCAGCTCACCACAGGGGGCGCTTGAAAAACTGTTTTTT.

This clonotype was observed at least ten times. V and J are TRBV6-4 and TRBJ1-1; D is undetermined. The V gene's germline CDR1 is MRHNA and CDR2 SNTAGT. V shed 4 bases and J shed 0 bases, with 6 bases lying between them. The CDR3 consists of 13 residues. CDR3 DNA sequence: TGTGCCAGCAGTGTCAGTATGAACACTGAAGCTTTCTTT. Amino acids: CASSVSMNTEAFF.

This sequence joins TRBV7-8 and TRBJ2-1; TRBD2 aligns across 8 bases. V lost 3 bases and J lost 10; bases outside the gene matches: 11. CDR1 is SGHVS, CDR2 FQNEAQ, per germline. This CDR3 has 15 residues. CDR3 coding DNA: TGTGCCAGCAGCTTCCTTTGGCGGGAGGTTTGGGAGCAGTTCTTC. Translated, it gives CASSFLWREVWEQFF.

With regard to this clonotype: This may arise from a read error, as a much more abundant clone is one base away. The rearrangement uses TRBV5-1 and TRBJ2-7; 8 bases line up with TRBD1. Germline lookup yields CDR1 SGHRS and CDR2 YFSETQ. The length of the CDR3 is 14 residues. This chain's CDR3 is CAGSRGPPPYEQYF. The CDR3 nucleotides read TGCGCCGGCAGCAGGGGGCCTCCACCCTACGAGCAGTACTTC.